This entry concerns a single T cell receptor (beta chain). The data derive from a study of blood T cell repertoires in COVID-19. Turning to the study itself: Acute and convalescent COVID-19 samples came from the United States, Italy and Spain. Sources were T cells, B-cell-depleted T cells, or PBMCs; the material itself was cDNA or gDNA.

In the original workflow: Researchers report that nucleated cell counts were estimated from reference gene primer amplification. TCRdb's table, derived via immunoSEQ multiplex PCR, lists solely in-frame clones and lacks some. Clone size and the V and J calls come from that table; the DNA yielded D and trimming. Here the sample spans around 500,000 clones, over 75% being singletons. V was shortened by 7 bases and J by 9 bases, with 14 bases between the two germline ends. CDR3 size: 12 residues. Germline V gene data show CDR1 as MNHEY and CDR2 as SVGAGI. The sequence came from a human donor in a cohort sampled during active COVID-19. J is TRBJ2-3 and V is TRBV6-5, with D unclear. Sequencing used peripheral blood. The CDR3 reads CASINRHGTQYF. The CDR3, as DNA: TGTGCCAGCATCAACAGACACGGAACGCAGTATTTT.